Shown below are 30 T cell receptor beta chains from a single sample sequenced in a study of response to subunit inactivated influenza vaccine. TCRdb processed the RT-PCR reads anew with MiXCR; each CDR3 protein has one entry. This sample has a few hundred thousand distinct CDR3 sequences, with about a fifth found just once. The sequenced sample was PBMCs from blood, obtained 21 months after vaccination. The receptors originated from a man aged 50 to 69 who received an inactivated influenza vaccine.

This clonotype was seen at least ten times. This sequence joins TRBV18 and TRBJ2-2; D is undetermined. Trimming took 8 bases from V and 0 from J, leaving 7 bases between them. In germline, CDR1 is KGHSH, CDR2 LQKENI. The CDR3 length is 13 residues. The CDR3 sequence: CASSPSNTGELFF. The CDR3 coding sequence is TGTGCCAGCAGTCCCTCGAACACCGGGGAGCTGTTTTTT.

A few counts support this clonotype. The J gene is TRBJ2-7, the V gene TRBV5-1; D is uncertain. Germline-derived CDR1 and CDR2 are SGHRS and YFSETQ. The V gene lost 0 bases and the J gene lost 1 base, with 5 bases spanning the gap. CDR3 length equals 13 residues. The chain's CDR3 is CASSLVASYEQYF. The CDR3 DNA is TGCGCCAGCAGCTTGGTTGCATCCTACGAGCAGTACTTC.

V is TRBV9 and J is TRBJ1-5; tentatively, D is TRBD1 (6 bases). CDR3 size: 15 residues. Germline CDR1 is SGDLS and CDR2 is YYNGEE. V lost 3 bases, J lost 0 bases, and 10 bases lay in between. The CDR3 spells CASSAGTTSNQPQHF. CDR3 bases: TGTGCCAGCAGCGCCGGGACAACTAGCAATCAGCCCCAGCATTTT.

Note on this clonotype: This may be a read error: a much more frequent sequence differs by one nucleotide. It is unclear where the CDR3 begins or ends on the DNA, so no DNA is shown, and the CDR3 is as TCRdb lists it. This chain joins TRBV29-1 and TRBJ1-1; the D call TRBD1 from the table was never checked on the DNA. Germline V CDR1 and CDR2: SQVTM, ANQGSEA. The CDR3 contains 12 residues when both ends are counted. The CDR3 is CSVGQGNTEALF.

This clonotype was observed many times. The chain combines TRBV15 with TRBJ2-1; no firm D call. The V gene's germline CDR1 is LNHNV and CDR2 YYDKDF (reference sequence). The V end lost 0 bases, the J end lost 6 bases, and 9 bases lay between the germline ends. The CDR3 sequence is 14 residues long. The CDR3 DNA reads TGTGCCACCAGCAGAGATACCCACTCCAATGAGCAGTTCTTC. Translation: CATSRDTHSNEQFF. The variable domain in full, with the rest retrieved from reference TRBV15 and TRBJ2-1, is DAMVIQNPRYQVTQFGKPVTLSCSQTLNHNVMYWYQQKSSQAPKLLFHYYDKDFNNEADTPDNFQSRRPNTSFCFLDIRSPGLGDTAMYLCATSRDTHSNEQFFGPGTRLTVL.

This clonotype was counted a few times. The CDR3 region is CASSFLRAEETQYF. CDR3 DNA sequence: TGTGCCAGCAGTTTTTTGAGGGCCGAAGAGACCCAGTACTTC. V usage is TRBV28 and J usage is TRBJ2-5; weak D call: TRBD2 (5 bases). The germline V gene has CDR1 MDHEN and CDR2 SYDVKM. V was shortened by 3 bases and J by 3 bases, with 11 bases between the two germline ends. This CDR3 has 14 residues.

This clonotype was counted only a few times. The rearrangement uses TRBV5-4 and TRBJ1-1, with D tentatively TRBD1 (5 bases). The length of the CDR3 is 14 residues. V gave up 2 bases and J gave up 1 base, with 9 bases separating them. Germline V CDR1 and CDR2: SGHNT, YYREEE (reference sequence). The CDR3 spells CASSFAGTNTEAFF. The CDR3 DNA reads TGTGCCAGCAGCTTCGCAGGGACGAACACTGAAGCTTTCTTT.

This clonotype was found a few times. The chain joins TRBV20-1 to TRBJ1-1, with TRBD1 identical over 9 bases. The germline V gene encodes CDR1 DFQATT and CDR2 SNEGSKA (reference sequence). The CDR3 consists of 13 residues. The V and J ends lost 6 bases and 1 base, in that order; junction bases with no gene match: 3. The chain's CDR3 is CSARDRANTEAFF. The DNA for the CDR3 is TGCAGTGCCCGGGACAGGGCGAACACTGAAGCTTTCTTT.

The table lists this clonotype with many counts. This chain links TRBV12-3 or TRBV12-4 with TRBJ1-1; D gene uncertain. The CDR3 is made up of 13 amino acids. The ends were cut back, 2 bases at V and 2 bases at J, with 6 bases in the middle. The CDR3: CASSLIRNTEAFF. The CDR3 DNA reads TGTGCCAGCAGTTTAATAAGAAACACTGAAGCTTTCTTT.

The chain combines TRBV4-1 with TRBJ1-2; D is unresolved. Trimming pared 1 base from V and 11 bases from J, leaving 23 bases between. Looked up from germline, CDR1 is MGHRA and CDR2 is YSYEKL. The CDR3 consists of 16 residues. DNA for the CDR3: TGCGCCAGCAGCCAAGCGTCCGCGGGGTGGCCGACACAATACACCTTC. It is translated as CASSQASAGWPTQYTF.

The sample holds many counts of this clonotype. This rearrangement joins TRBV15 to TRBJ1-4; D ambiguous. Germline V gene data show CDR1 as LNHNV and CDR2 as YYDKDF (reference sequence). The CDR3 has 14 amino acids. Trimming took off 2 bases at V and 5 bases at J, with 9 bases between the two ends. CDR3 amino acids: CATSRQVRNEKLFF. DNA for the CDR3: TGTGCCACCAGCAGACAAGTACGGAATGAAAAACTGTTTTTT.

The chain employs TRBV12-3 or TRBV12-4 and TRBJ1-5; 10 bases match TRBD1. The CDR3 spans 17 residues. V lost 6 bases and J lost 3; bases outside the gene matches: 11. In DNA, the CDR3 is TGTGCCAGCAGCATATTTAAGGGGACAGGGGACAATCAGCCCCAGCATTTT. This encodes CASSIFKGTGDNQPQHF.

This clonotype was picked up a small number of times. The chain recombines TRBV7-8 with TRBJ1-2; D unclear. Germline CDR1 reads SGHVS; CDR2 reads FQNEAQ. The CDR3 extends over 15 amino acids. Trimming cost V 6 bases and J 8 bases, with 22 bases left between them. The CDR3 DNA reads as TGTGCCAGCAGTCCTCCCGCCGGAGGTTTGGAAGGCTACACCTTC. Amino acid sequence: CASSPPAGGLEGYTF. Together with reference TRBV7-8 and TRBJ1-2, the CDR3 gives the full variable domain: GAGVSQSPRYKVAKRGQDVALRCDPISGHVSLFWYQQALGQGPEFLTYFQNEAQLDKSGLPSDRFFAERPEGSVSTLKIQRTQQEDSAVYLCASSPPAGGLEGYTFGSGTRLTVV.

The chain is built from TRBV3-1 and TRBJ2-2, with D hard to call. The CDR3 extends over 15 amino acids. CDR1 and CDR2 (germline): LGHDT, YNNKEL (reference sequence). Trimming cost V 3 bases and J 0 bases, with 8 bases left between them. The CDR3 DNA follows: TGTGCCAGCAGCCAGCAATGGGCGAACACCGGGGAGCTGTTTTTT. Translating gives CASSQQWANTGELFF.

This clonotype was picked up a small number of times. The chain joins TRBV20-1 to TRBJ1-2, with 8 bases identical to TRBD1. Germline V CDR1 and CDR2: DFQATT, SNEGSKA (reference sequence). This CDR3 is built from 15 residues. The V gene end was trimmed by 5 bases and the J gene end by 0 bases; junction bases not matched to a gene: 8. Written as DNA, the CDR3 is TGCAGTGCTTTAGCAACAGGGGGAACTAACTATGGCTACACCTTC. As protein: CSALATGGTNYGYTF.

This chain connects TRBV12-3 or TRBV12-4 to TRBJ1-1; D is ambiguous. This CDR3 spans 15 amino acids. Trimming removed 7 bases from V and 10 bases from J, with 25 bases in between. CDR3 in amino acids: CASIGTPGPQNTAFF. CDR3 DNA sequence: TGTGCCAGCATAGGCACCCCTGGACCCCAAAATACAGCTTTCTTT.

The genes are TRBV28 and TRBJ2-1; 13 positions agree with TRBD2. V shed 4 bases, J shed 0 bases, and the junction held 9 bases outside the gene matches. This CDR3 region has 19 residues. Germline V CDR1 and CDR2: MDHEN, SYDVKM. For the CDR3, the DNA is TGTGCCAGCAGTTCCCAGGGACTAGCGGGGCCGAGCTCCTACAATGAGCAGTTCTTC. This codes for CASSSQGLAGPSSYNEQFF.

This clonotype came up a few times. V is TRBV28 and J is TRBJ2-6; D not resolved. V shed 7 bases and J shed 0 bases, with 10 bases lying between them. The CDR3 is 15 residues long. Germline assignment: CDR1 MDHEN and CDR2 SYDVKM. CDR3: CASTDGRSGANVLTF. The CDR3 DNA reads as TGTGCCAGCACTGACGGACGCTCTGGGGCCAACGTCCTGACTTTC.

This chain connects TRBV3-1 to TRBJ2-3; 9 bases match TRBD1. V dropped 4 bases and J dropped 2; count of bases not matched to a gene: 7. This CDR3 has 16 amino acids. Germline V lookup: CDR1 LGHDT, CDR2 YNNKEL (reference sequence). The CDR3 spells CASSLGQGSYTDTQYF. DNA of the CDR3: TGTGCCAGCAGCCTGGGACAGGGATCTTACACAGATACGCAGTATTTT.

The CDR3 loop reads CSVRQGDSYEQYF. The CDR3 bases are TGCAGCGTTCGGCAGGGGGACAGTTACGAGCAGTACTTC. This chain uses TRBV29-1 with TRBJ2-7, with TRBD1 matching over 7 bases. V trimming: 5 bases; J trimming: 4 bases; junction bases outside the gene matches: 8. The germline V gene encodes CDR1 SQVTM and CDR2 ANQGSEA. The CDR3 is 13 amino acids.

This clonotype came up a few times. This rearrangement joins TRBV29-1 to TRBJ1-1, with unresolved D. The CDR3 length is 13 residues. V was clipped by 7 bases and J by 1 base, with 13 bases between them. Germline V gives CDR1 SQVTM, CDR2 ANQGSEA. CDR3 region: CSASSWGNTEAFF. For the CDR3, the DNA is TGCAGCGCTAGCTCATGGGGGAACACTGAAGCTTTCTTT.

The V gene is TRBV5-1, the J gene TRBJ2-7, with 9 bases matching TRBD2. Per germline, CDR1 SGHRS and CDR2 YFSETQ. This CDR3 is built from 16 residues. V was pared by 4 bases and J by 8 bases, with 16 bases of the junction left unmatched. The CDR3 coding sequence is TGCGCCAGCAGCCCATTCTTTAGCGGGAGCCCCTATCAGCAGTACTTC. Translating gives CASSPFFSGSPYQQYF.

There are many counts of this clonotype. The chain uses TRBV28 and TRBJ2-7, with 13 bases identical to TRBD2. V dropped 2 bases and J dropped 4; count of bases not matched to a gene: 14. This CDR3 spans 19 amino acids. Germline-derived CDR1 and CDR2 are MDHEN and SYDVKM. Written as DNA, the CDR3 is TGTGCCAGCAGTTTACCTACTAGCGGGGGGGCCTCGTCCCTTTACGAGCAGTACTTC. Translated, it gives CASSLPTSGGASSLYEQYF.

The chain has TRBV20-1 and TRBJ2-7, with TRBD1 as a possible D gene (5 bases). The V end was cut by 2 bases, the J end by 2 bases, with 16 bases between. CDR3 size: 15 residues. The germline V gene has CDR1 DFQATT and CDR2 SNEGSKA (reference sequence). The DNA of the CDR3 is TGCAGTGCTAGATCTTCATTGCGACAGACCTACGAGCAGTACTTC. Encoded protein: CSARSSLRQTYEQYF.

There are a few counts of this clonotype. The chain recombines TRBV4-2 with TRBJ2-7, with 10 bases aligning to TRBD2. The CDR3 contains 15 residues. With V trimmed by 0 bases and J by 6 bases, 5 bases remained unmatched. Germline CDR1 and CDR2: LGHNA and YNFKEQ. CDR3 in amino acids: CASSQEASGRSEQYF. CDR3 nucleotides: TGTGCCAGCAGCCAAGAGGCTAGCGGGAGATCCGAGCAGTACTTC.

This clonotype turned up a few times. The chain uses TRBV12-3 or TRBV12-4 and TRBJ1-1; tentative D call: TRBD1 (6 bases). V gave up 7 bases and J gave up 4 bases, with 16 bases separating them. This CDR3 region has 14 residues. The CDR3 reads CASKTTGMGTEAFF. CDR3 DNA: TGTGCCAGCAAGACGACAGGTATGGGCACTGAAGCTTTCTTT.

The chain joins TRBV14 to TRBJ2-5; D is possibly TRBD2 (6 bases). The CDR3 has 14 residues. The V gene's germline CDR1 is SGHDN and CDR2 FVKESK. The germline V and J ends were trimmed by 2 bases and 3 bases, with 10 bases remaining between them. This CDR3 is CASSQWTGEETQYF. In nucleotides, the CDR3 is TGTGCCAGCAGCCAATGGACGGGGGAAGAGACCCAGTACTTC.

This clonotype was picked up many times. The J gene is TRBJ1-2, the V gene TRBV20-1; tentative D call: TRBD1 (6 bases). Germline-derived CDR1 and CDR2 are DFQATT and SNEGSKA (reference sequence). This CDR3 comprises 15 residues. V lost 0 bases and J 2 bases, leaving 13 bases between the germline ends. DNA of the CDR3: TGCAGTGCTAGAGACGCTGGACAGTTGAACTATGGCTACACCTTC. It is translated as CSARDAGQLNYGYTF.

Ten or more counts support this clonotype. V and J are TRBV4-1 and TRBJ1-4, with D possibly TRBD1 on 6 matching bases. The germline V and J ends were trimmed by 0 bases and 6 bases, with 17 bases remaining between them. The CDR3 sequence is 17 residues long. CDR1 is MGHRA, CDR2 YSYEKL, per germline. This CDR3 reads CASSQEEGWGADEKLFF. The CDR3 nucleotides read TGCGCCAGCAGCCAAGAAGAGGGCTGGGGGGCCGATGAAAAACTGTTTTTT.

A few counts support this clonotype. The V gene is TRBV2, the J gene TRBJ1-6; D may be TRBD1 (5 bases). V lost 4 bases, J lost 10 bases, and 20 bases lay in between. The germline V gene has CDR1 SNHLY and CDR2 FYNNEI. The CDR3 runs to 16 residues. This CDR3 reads CASSVQGRSVGSPLHF. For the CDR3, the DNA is TGTGCCAGCAGTGTGCAGGGAAGGTCCGTGGGATCACCCCTCCACTTT.